Following are 19 T cell receptor beta chains from one sample sequenced in a study of blood T cell repertoires in COVID-19. This table comes from immunoSEQ multiplex PCR, and its TCRdb copy is limited to in-frame clones, with some not included. Found here are fewer than 60,000 clones, roughly four fifths of them singletons; the top ten hold 11%. Sequencing was performed on peripheral blood. These TCRs come from an elderly man with COVID-19, enrolled during active disease.

This clone came up a few times. This chain uses TRBV5-1 with TRBJ1-2; no clear D. The V end lost 5 bases, the J end lost 14 bases, and 19 bases lay between the germline ends. There are 12 residues in the CDR3. CDR1 and CDR2 (germline): SGHRS, YFSETQ. As DNA, the CDR3 is TGCGCCAGCAGTCCGACGGGGTCAGTGGCTACCTTC. This translates into CASSPTGSVATF.

The chain employs TRBV12-3 or TRBV12-4 and TRBJ2-5; the match to TRBD2 covers 8 bases. The CDR3 loop spans 13 amino acids. J was trimmed by 5 bases and V by 7 bases; bases with no gene match: 6. CDR3 sequence: CASNAGGGETQYF. CDR3 sequence (DNA): TGTGCCAGCAACGCGGGGGGTGGGGAGACCCAGTACTTC.

The rearrangement joins TRBV7-2 to TRBJ2-7, with D perhaps TRBD1 (6 bases). CDR1 and CDR2 from the germline V gene are SGHTA and FQGNSA. V lost 2 bases, J lost 0 bases, and 17 bases lay in between. CDR3 length: 17 amino acids. The CDR3, as DNA: TGTGCCAGCAGCTTATTTTCCGCAGGGGCCCGCTCCTACGAGCAGTACTTC. Protein: CASSLFSAGARSYEQYF.

The V and J genes are TRBV5-1 and TRBJ2-3; D is perhaps TRBD1 (6 bases). The CDR3 runs 14 residues. Germline CDR1 reads SGHRS; CDR2 reads YFSETQ. The germline V and J ends were trimmed by 2 bases and 4 bases, with 11 bases remaining between them. The CDR3 DNA sequence: TGCGCCAGCAGCTTCACAGGGACACCAGATACGCAGTATTTT. This codes for CASSFTGTPDTQYF.

This clone was seen a single time. This chain uses TRBV5-4 with TRBJ2-1; 8 bases agree with TRBD1. V lost 6 bases, J lost 0 bases, and 5 bases stayed unmatched. Germline V gene sequence: CDR1 SGHNT, CDR2 YYREEE (reference sequence). The CDR3 is made up of 15 amino acids. CDR3 DNA: TGTGCCAGCACGACAGGGGCGGTCTCCTACAATGAGCAGTTCTTC. Translating gives CASTTGAVSYNEQFF.

This clone has a handful of counts. This chain links TRBV29-1 with TRBJ1-1, with D uncertain. Trimming removed 8 bases from V and 2 bases from J, with 15 bases in between. This CDR3 is built from 13 residues. The germline V gene has CDR1 SQVTM and CDR2 ANQGSEA. Written as DNA, the CDR3 is TGCAGCCTCATTGCGGGGTCCAACACTGAAGCTTTCTTT. Amino acids: CSLIAGSNTEAFF. Full variable domain (rest looked up from reference TRBV29-1 and TRBJ1-1): SAVISQKPSRDICQRGTSLTIQCQVDSQVTMMFWYRQQPGQSLTLIATANQGSEATYESGFVIDKFPISRPNLTFSTLTVSNMSPEDSSIYLCSLIAGSNTEAFFGQGTRLTVV.

CDR3 nucleotide sequence: TGCGCCAGCAGCGTCACAGGCAATGAAAAACTGTTTTTT. Its protein is CASSVTGNEKLFF. V and J are TRBV5-1 and TRBJ1-4, with a tentative D call TRBD1 (5 bases). The ends were cut back, 4 bases at V and 5 bases at J, with 9 bases in the middle. This CDR3 is built from 13 residues. Germline V lookup: CDR1 SGHRS, CDR2 YFSETQ.

In DNA, the CDR3 is TGTGCCAGCAGCCACTACCAGGGAACAGATACGCAGTATTTT. Its translation is CASSHYQGTDTQYF. The V gene is TRBV5-8, the J gene TRBJ2-3; D perhaps matches TRBD1 (5 bases). V lost 4 bases, J lost 3 bases, and 12 bases lay in between. CDR3 length equals 14 residues. CDR1 is SGHTS and CDR2 is YDEGEE in the germline V gene.

This clone was counted a single time. This chain uses TRBV7-2 with TRBJ2-7; tentative D call: TRBD2 (5 bases). V dropped 4 bases and J dropped 0 bases, with 19 bases sitting between them. Looked up from germline, CDR1 is SGHTA and CDR2 is FQGNSA. This CDR3 is 17 amino acids long. The DNA of the CDR3 is TGTGCCAGCAGCTCGAATCGGGCGAAGGGAGACTCCTACGAGCAGTACTTC. Protein product: CASSSNRAKGDSYEQYF.

The V and J genes are TRBV9 and TRBJ1-6, with 8 bases that match TRBD1. There are 16 residues in the CDR3. Germline-derived CDR1 and CDR2 are SGDLS and YYNGEE. Trimming removed 6 bases from V and 7 bases from J; junction bases left unmatched: 12. The CDR3 here is CASTHRGGRENSPLHF. CDR3 DNA sequence: TGTGCCAGCACCCACAGGGGGGGACGGGAAAATTCACCCCTCCACTTT.

V gene TRBV6-6 combines with J gene TRBJ1-2; 7 nucleotides align to TRBD1. CDR1 MNHNY and CDR2 SVGAGI come from the germline V gene (reference sequence). With V trimmed by 5 bases and J by 2 bases, 14 bases remained unmatched. The CDR3 totals 17 residues. The CDR3 bases are TGTGCCAGCAGTCCCGGGACAGCCACCTTTTCGAACTATGGCTACACCTTC. Translating gives CASSPGTATFSNYGYTF.

The V and J genes are TRBV30 and TRBJ1-2, with 8 bases aligning to TRBD1. V was clipped by 0 bases and J by 8 bases; unmatched bases: 8. CDR1 is GTSNPN, CDR2 SVGIG, per germline (reference sequence). The CDR3 is 14 amino acids. The DNA for the CDR3 is TGTGCCTGGAGTGTTTTGGGGACAGGAGGCGGCTACACCTTC. It is translated as CAWSVLGTGGGYTF.

The DNA of the CDR3 is TGTGCCAGCAGCCCACTAGCGGGAGGGAGCACAGATACGCAGTATTTT. As protein: CASSPLAGGSTDTQYF. This chain uses TRBV5-8 with TRBJ2-3; 13 bases line up with TRBD2. The CDR3 extends over 16 amino acids. The germline V gene encodes CDR1 SGHTS and CDR2 YDEGEE. The junction had 2 bases not matched to a gene; V was cut back by 4 bases and J by 0 bases.

The chain links TRBV7-8 to TRBJ2-7, with 7 positions matching TRBD1. Germline V lookup: CDR1 SGHVS, CDR2 FQNEAQ. The trim removed 5 bases at V and 3 bases at J, leaving 16 bases unmatched. This CDR3 has 17 amino acids. CDR3 bases: TGTGCCAGCAGCGCCCGGGGAGCCGGGACAGCCTTCTACGAGCAGTACGTC. Translated: CASSARGAGTAFYEQYV.

The V gene is TRBV11-3, the J gene TRBJ1-1; D is perhaps TRBD1 (6 bases). V dropped 4 bases and J dropped 5 bases, with 17 bases sitting between them. This CDR3 contains 15 residues. CDR1 is SGHNT and CDR2 is YENEEA in the germline V gene. CDR3 sequence reads: CASSSRGSVPTEAFF. Written as DNA, the CDR3 is TGTGCCAGCAGCTCCAGGGGATCTGTTCCAACTGAAGCTTTCTTT.

This clone was picked up one time. The J gene is TRBJ1-1, the V gene TRBV18; 10 bases are a match to TRBD1. The germline V gene encodes CDR1 KGHSH and CDR2 LQKENI. The CDR3 has 13 residues. V lost 5 bases, J lost 5 bases, and 2 bases stayed unmatched. In nucleotides, the CDR3 is TGTGCCAGCTCAACGGACAGGGGGACTGAAGCTTTCTTT. Protein product: CASSTDRGTEAFF. The entire variable domain, with the rest obtained from reference TRBV18 and TRBJ1-1, is as follows: NAGVMQNPRHLVRRRGQEARLRCSPMKGHSHVYWYRQLPEEGLKFMVYLQKENIIDESGMPKERFSAEFPKEGPSILRIQQVVRGDSAAYFCASSTDRGTEAFFGQGTRLTVV.

The rearrangement links TRBV7-2 to TRBJ1-1, with 7 bases aligning to TRBD1. The V gene end was trimmed by 4 bases and the J gene end by 5 bases; junction bases not matched to a gene: 7. Germline CDR1 and CDR2: SGHTA and FQGNSA. This CDR3 is 14 amino acids long. In nucleotides, the CDR3 is TGTGCCAGCAGCTCTCGACAGGGACCTACTGAAGCTTTCTTT. Translation gives CASSSRQGPTEAFF.

The chain is built from TRBV27 and TRBJ1-4; 7 positions match TRBD1. CDR1 and CDR2 (germline): MNHEY, SMNVEV (reference sequence). CDR3 length equals 18 residues. The trim removed 2 bases at V and 8 bases at J, leaving 17 bases unmatched. The CDR3 here is CASSLKRRVGNRGEKLFF. CDR3 coding DNA: TGTGCCAGCAGTTTAAAGAGGAGGGTGGGGAACAGGGGCGAAAAACTGTTTTTT.

The V call is TRBV30, the J call TRBJ1-6; TRBD1 matches 7 bases. The CDR3 runs 15 residues. The J segment lost 4 bases and the V segment lost 5 bases, leaving 8 bases of the junction unmatched. Germline V lookup: CDR1 GTSNPN, CDR2 SVGIG (reference sequence). The CDR3 region is CAWEDRASYNSPLHF. In DNA, the CDR3 is TGTGCCTGGGAAGACAGGGCAAGTTATAATTCACCCCTCCACTTT. The whole variable domain, remainder taken from reference TRBV30 and TRBJ1-6, is SQTIHQWPATLVQPVGSPLSLECTVEGTSNPNLYWYRQAAGRGLQLLFYSVGIGQISSEVPQNLSASRPQDRQFILSSKKLLLSDSGFYLCAWEDRASYNSPLHFGNGTRLTVT.